This T cell receptor (beta chain) was recorded in a study of CD8+ T cells in alopecia areata. The study's findings and limits: Relative to normal scalp, lesional scalp, especially alopecia totalis/universalis, showed higher clonality. Although TCR sharing was seen in mice, sharing across patients was less clear, possibly for HLA-related reasons.

Cell sorting on a FACSAria was used to separate CD4+ and CD8+ T cells from the PBMCs. The count of this clone is one. Its antigen is not identified. The CDR3 spans 14 residues. Germline V lookup: CDR1 SEHNR, CDR2 FQNEAQ (reference sequence). The V gene end was trimmed by 10 bases and the J gene end by 4 bases; junction bases not matched to a gene: 6. cDNA reverse transcribed from extracted RNA served as the sequencing template. Repertoires were generated with immunoSEQ multiplex PCR, while TCRdb's copy carries only in-frame clones and drops some. Of 150,000 to 200,000 clones in the sample, around 54% are singletons; the top ten hold 4.5% to 5%.

The origin of this receptor is a human donor in good health. The sequenced sample was CD4+ T cells sorted from blood. The rearrangement links TRBV7-9 to TRBJ2-1; 11 nucleotides line up with TRBD1. The CDR3 DNA follows: TGTGCCACTGGGGACAGGGGGAATTACAATGAGCAGTTCTTC. It yields the protein CATGDRGNYNEQFF. Based on the CDR3 plus reference TRBV7-9 and TRBJ2-1, the full variable domain is DTGVSQNPRHKITKRGQNVTFRCDPISEHNRLYWYRQTLGQGPEFLTYFQNEAQLEKSRLLSDRFSAERPKGSFSTLEIQRTEQGDSAMYLCATGDRGNYNEQFFGPGTRLTVL.